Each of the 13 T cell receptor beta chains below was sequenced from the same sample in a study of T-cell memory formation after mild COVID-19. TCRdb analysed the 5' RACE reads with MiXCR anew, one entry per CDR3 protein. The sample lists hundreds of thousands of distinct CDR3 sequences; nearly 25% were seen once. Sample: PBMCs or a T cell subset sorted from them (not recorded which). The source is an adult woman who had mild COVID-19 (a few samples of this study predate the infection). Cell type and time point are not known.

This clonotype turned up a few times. In DNA, the CDR3 is TGCGCCAGCAGTTGGACAGGGAATGAGCAGTTCTTC. Its translation is CASSWTGNEQFF. V and J are TRBV5-1 and TRBJ2-1; 8 bases line up with TRBD1. Germline assignment: CDR1 SGHRS and CDR2 YFSETQ. CDR3 length equals 12 residues. Trimming at V came to 5 bases and at J to 7 bases, leaving 2 bases not matched to a gene.

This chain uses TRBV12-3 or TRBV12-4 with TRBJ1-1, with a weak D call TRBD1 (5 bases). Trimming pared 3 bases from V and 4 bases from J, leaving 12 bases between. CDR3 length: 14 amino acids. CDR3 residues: CASSLSGGGTEAFF. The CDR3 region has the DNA TGTGCCAGCAGTTTGTCGGGTGGGGGCACTGAAGCTTTCTTT.

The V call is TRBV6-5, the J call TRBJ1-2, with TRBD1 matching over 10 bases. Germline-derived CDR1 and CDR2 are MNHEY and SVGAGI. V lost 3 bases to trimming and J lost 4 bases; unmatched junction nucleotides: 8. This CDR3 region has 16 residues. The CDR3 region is CASSYSDRGPSYGYTF. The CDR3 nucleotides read TGTGCCAGCAGTTATTCCGACAGGGGGCCTTCCTATGGCTACACCTTC.

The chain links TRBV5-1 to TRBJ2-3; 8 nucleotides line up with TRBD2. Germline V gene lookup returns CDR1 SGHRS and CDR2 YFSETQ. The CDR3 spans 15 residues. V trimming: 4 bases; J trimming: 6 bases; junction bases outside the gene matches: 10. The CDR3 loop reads CASSPASGGADTQYF. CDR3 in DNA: TGCGCCAGCAGCCCAGCCAGCGGGGGTGCGGATACGCAGTATTTT.

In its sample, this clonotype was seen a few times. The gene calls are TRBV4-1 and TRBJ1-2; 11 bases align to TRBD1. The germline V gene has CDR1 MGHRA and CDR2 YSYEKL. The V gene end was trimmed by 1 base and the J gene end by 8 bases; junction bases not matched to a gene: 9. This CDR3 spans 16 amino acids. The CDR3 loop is CASSQVSDRGLSGYTF. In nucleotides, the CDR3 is TGCGCCAGCAGCCAAGTCTCGGACAGGGGGCTAAGCGGCTACACCTTC.

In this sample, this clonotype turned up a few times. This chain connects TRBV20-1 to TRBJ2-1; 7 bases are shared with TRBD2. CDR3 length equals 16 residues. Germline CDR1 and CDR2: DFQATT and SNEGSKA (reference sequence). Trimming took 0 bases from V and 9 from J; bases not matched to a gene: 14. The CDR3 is CSARDGASGQRGEQFF. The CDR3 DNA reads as TGCAGTGCTAGAGATGGGGCTAGCGGTCAGAGGGGTGAGCAGTTCTTC.

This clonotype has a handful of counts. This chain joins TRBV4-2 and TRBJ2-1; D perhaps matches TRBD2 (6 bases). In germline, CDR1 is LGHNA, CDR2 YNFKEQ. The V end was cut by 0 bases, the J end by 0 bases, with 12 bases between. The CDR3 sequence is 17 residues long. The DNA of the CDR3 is TGTGCCAGCAGCCAAGATATCATGGGGGGCTCCTACAATGAGCAGTTCTTC. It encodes CASSQDIMGGSYNEQFF.

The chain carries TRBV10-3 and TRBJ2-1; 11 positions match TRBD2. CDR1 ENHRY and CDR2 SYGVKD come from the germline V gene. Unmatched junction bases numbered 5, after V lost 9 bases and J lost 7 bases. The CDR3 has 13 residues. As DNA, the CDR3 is TGTGCCATGAGTACTAGCGGGAGTAATGAGCAGTTCTTC. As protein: CAMSTSGSNEQFF.

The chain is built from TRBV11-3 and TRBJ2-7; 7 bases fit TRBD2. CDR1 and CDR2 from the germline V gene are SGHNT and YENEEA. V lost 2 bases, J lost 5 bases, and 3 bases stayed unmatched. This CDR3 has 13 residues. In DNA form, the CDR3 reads TGTGCCAGCAGCTTAAGTCTAGCGGACGAGCAGTACTTC. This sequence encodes CASSLSLADEQYF.

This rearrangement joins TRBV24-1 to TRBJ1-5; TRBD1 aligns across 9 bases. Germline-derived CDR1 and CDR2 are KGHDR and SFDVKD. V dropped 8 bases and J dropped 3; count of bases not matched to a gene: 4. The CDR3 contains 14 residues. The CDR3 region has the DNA TGTGCCACCAAGGGACAGGGAAACAATCAGCCCCAGCATTTT. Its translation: CATKGQGNNQPQHF.

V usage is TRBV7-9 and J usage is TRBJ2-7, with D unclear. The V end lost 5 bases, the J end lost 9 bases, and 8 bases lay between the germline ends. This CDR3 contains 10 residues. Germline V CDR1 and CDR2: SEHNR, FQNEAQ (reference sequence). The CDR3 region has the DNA TGTGCCAGCAGCGGAGAGGTGCAGTACTTC. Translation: CASSGEVQYF.

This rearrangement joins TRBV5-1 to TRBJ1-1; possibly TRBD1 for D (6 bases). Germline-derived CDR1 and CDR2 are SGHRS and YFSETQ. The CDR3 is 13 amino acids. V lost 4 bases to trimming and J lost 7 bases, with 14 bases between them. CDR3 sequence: CASSREQGREAFF. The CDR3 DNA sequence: TGCGCCAGCAGCCGAGAACAGGGCCGTGAAGCTTTCTTT.

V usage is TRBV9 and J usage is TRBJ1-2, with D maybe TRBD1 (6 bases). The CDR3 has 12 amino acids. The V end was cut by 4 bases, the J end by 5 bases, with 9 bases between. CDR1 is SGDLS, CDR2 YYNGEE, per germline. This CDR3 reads CASSTGLYGYTF. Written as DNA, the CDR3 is TGTGCCAGCAGCACAGGGCTGTATGGCTACACCTTC.